The T cell receptor (beta chain) under discussion was sequenced for a study of beta chain features in type 1 diabetes (dated by TCRdb to about 2018). About the full investigation: Mean age, gender distribution, total cell number and subset yield were not different between patients and healthy donors. Across all samples, around 100 million sorted cells were examined, and cell number per subset correlated strongly with RNA yield. The study compared TCRB repertoires of sorted circulating CD4+ T cell subsets between recently diagnosed type 1 diabetes patients and matched healthy donors. Regulatory and stem cell-like memory subsets were obtained from only 8 patients and roughly 8 healthy donors, while naive and central memory subsets were obtained from all 28 donors. Broad study findings and their caveats: Naive, central memory and regulatory TCRB repertoires appeared to be more similar among patients than among healthy donors. HLA sub-analyses involved small numbers of individuals, so any influence of HLA type on TCRB rearrangement remained unresolved. Type 1 diabetes patients showed a moderate but significant shortening of TCRB CDR3 length in all four CD4+ subsets. Patients with type 1 diabetes made fewer insertions and deleted more nucleotides at VDJ recombination sites, implying thymic rearrangement abnormalities. Shorter templates might be favored by PCR, yet because patient and control samples were amplified and corrected together, any such skew would affect both groups equally. Sequencing cDNA rather than genomic DNA could over-represent highly expressing activated cells, although activation and CD3 levels did not differ between groups.

Taken from cysteine to phenylalanine, the CDR3 has 15 residues. CDR3 DNA only is kept here, 45 bases in frame from base 1. From a lookup of the germline V gene, CDR1 and CDR2 are MDHEN and SYDVKM. Cut back by 0 bases and 3 bases, the V and J ends lie 12 bases apart. This clone has only a few counts. Its target antigen remains unknown. Base qualities are missing; no much larger clone stands one base away. The entire isolated RNA was reverse transcribed using the High Capacity cDNA Reverse Transcription Kit, and thus expressed TCRB transcripts were sequenced. Naive, central memory and regulatory T cell samples underwent deep immunoSEQ sequencing, averaging around 3.7 million total reads per sample. Sorted cells were lysed in RLT buffer and RNA was extracted with DNase-treated RNeasy Micro or Mini kits, depending on cell number. To prevent cross-contamination, every cell subset was processed on its own, while patient and healthy donor samples were processed together. Using the immunoSEQ multiplex PCR, TCRB sequences were amplified from cDNA into 87-bp fragments spanning the CDR3 region. Amplicons were sequenced on the Illumina HiSeq platform. Under the source paper's analysis protocol: Synthetic template baselines were used to correct PCR bias computationally, reads within Hamming distance 2 were collapsed together, and singletons that could not be merged were discarded. Reads were aligned to IMGT to assign V, D and J genes, CDR3 length, and insertions or deletions at six rearrangement sites. Within each subset, clonotype counts were normalized to the number of sorted cells before true diversity and Gini coefficients were calculated with the tcR R package. Repertoire sharing was quantified using the overlap coefficient calculated on TCRB nucleotide sequences. As a proxy for the pre-selection repertoire, out-of-frame TCRB sequences from naive cells were analyzed. Here the immuneACCESS table is served through TCRdb, limited to in-frame sequences with V and J called. Missing clones are a known gap in these copies; in checked studies unresolved V genes cover under half, and the rest lacks a known reason. V and J calls and clone size are as listed in that table; D and trimming were resolved from the DNA. Present in this sample are about 360,000 clones, roughly 13% of which were seen just once. Of the sample, 0.015% to 0.02% is held by the ten largest clones.

A single peripheral blood draw of around 0.11 L on average was collected from each donor into heparinised tubes. Using a panel that included CD45RO, CCR7, CD25, CD127, CD95 and CD27, naive, central memory, regulatory and stem cell-like memory CD4+ T cells were sorted on a BD FACSAria II. Every sorted population had a purity above 95%. PBMCs were isolated right away by Lymphoprep density gradient centrifugation and were stained directly, without culture. To minimize batch effects, samples were stained and sorted in pairs, one healthy donor with one patient per experiment. This receptor was obtained from a man between 18 and 29 years old in good health. Material for sequencing was naive CD4+ T cells from blood. The cell subset or site label, as the study defines it: true naive CD4+ T cells. The rearranged chain carries TRBV28 and TRBJ2-7, with a weak D call of TRBD1 (6 bases match). This receptor carries the CDR3 CASSLWSGENYEQYF. The DNA sequence reads TGTGCCAGCAGTTTATGGTCAGGGGAAAACTACGAGCAGTACTTC.